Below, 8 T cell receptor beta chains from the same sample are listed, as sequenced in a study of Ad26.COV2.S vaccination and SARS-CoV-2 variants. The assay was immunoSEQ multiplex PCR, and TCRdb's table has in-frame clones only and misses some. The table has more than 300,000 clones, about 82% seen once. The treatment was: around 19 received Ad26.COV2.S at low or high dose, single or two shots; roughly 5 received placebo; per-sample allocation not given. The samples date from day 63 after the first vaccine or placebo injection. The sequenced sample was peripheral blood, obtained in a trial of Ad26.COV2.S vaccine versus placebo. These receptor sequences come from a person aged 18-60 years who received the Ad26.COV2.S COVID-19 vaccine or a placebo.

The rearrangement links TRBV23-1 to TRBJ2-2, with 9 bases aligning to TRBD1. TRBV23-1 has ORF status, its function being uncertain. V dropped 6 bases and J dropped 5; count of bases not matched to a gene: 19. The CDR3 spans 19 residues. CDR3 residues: CASRPAGVPSGQGTGELFF. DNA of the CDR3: TGCGCCAGCAGACCAGCTGGAGTGCCCTCGGGACAGGGAACCGGGGAGCTGTTTTTT.

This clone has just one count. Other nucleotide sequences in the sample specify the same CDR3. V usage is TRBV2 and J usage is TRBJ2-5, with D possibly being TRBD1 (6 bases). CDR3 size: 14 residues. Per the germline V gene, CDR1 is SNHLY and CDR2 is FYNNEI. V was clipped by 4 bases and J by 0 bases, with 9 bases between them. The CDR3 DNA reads TGTGCCAGCAGTGGGGGGCCCTACCAAGAGACCCAGTACTTC. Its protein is CASSGGPYQETQYF.

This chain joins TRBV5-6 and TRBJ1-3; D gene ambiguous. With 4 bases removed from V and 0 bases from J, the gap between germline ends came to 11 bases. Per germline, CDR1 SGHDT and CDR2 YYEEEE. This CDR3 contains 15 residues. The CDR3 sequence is CASSPPWDSGNTIYF. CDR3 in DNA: TGTGCCAGCAGCCCCCCCTGGGACTCTGGAAACACCATATATTTT.

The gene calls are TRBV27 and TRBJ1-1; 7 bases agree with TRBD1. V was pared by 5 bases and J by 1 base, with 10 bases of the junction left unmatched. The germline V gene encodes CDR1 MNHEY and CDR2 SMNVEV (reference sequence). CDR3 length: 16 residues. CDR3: CASSRFEGAKNTEAFF. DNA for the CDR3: TGTGCCAGCAGTCGGTTTGAGGGGGCCAAGAACACTGAAGCTTTCTTT.

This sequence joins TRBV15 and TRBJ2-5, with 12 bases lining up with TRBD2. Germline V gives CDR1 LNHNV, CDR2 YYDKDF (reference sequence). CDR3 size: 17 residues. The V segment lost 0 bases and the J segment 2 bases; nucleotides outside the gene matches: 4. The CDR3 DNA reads TGTGCCACCAGCAGAGAGTGGGGGACTAGCGGGCAAGAGACCCAGTACTTC. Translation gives CATSREWGTSGQETQYF.

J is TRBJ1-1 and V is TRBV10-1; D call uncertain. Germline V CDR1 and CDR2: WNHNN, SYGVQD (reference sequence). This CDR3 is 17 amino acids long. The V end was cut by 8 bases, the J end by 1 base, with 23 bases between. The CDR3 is CASRVGGKPNPNTEAFF. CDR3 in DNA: TGCGCCAGCCGGGTGGGAGGGAAACCCAACCCGAACACTGAAGCTTTCTTT.

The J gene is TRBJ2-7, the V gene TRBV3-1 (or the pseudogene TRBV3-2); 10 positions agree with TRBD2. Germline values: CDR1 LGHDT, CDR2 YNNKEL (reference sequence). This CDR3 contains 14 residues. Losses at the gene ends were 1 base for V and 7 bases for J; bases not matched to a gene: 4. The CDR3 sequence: CASSQGGLAREQYF. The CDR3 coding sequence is TGTGCCAGCAGCCAAGGGGGACTAGCGAGGGAGCAGTACTTC.

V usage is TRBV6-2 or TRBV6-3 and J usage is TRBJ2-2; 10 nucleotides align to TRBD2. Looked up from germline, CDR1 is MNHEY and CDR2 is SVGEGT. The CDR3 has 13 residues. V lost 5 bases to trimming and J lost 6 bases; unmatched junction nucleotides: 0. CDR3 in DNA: TGTGCCAGCAGTAGCGGGGGGGCCGGGGAGCTGTTTTTT. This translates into CASSSGGAGELFF.